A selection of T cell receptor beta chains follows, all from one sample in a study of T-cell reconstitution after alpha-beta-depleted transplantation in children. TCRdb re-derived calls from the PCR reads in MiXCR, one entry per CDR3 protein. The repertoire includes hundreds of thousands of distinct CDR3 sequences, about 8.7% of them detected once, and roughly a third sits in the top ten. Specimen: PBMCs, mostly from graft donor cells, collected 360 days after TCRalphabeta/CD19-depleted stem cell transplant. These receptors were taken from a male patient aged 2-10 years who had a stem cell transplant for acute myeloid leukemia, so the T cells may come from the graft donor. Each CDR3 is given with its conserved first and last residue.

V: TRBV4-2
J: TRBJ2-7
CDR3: CASSQERGRGYYEQYF

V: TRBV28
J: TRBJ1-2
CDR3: CASSLGRDYGYTF

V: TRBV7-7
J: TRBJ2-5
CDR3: CASSSGLAVQETQYF

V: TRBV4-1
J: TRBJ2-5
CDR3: CASSQALQETQYF

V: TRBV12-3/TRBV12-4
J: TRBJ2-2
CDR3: CASRSGQGVTGELFF

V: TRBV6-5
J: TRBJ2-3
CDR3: CASSSSFDSGTQYF

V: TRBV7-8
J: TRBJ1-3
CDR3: CASSARGQGAGNTIYF

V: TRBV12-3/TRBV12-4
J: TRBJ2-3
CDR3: CASSPLWAGGTDTQYF

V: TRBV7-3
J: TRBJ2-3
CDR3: CASSRLAGGPANTDTQYF

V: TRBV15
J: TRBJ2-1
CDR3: CATSRKRGSSYNEQFF

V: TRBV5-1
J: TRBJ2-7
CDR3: CASSLLPVNDEQYF

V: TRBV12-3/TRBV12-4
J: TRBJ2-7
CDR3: CASSPQREREVYEQYF

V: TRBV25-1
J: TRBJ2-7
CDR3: CASSEWGRGQGRGEQYF

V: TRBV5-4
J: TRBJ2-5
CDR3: CASSLAFQETQYF

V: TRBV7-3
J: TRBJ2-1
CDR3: CASSFGTGSNEQFF

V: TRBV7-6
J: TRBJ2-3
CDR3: CASSFGTGGLADTQYF

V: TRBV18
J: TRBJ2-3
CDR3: CASSPAETGEGTDTQYF

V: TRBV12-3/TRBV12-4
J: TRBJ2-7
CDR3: CASSTSSDSREQYF

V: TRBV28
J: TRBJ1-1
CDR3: CASSFEGHTEAFF

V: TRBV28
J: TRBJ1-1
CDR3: CASSSNPSNTEAFF

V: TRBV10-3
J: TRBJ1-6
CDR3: CAISGGSSYNSPLHF

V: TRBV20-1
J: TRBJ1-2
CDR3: CSASGRDRAGYGYTF

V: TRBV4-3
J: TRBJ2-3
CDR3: CASSQGGKRENTQYF

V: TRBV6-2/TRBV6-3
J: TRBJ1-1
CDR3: CASSYPPGVMYTEAFF

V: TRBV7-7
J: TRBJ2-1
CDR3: CASSSGTVNNEQFF

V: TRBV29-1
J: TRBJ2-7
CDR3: CSVARTSRTYEQYF

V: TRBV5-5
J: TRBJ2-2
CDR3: CASSPQVGETGELFF

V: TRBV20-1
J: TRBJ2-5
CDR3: CSASPMIASGIQETQYF

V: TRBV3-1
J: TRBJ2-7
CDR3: CASSQEAPGLAGPRNEQYF

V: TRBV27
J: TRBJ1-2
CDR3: CASSLSSGTGDYTF

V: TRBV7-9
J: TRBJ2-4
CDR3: CASSLAGQGTKNIQYF

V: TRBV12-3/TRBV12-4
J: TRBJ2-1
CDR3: CASRLGLVPYNEQFF

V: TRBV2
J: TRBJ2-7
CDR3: CASSEAGFSGSRSYEQYF

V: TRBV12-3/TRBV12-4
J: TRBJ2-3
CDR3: CASNPGGPEDTQYF

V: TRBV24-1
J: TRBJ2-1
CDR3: CATSDELAKPYNEQFF